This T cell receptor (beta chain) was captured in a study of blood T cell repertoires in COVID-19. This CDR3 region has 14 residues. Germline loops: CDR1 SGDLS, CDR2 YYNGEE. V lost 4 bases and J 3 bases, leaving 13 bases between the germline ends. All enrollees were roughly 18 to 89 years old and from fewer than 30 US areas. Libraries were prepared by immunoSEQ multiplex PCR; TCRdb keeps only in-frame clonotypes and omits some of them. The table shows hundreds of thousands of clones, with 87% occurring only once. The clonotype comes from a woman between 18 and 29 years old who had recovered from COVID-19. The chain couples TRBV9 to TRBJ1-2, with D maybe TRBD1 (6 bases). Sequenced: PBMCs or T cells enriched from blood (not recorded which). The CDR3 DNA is TGTGCCAGCAGCCATTCACGACAGGACTATGGCTACACCTTC. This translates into CASSHSRQDYGYTF.